This T cell receptor beta chain derives from a study of vaccination effects on CD4 cells after COVID-19. General study results and limits: Healthy vaccinees had only 1 of 255 vaccine-induced clones cross-react with common cold coronaviruses. At late timepoints after vaccination, vaccine- and infection-induced clones shrank markedly.

With regard to this clone: Its target is not known.

CDR1 SEHNR and CDR2 FQNEAQ come from the germline V gene (reference sequence). This CDR3 is built from 15 residues. V was pared by 2 bases and J by 4 bases, with 14 bases between. Sequenced by immunoSEQ multiplex PCR; TCRdb stores in-frame clones only, minus some. This sample has fewer than 15,000 clones; roughly 70% occur once, and the top ten carry about 23%. Viral peptide pool expansion of antigen-specific CD4+ T cells preceded sequencing in the ViraFEST assay. The culture ran for around 10 days before CD4+ T cells were isolated. Everyone in the study got two shots of either the BNT162b2 or mRNA-1273 vaccine.

The clonotype originates from a human donor who received a COVID-19 vaccine. This specimen consisted of CD4+ T cells from PBMCs cultured with HCoV-NL63 spike peptides, obtained after COVID-19 vaccination. V usage is TRBV7-9 and J usage is TRBJ1-2; unclear D gene. CDR3 DNA sequence: TGTGCCAGCAGCTTATCCCCAACTAGCGGCTATGGCTACACCTTC. As protein: CASSLSPTSGYGYTF.